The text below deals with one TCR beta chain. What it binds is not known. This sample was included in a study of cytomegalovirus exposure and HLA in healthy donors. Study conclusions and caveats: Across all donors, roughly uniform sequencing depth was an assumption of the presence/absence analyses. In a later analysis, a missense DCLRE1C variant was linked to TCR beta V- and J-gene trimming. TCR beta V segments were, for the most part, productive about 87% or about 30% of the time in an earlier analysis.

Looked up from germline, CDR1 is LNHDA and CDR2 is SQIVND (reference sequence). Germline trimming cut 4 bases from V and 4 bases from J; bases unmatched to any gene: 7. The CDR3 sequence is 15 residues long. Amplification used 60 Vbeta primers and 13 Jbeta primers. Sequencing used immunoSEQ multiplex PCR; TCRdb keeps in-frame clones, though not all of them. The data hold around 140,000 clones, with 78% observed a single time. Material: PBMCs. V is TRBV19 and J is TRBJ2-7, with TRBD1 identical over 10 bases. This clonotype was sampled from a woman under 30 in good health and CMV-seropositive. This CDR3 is CASSTRQGARYEQYF. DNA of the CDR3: TGTGCCAGTAGTACCCGACAGGGGGCGCGGTACGAGCAGTACTTC.